This passage covers 19 T cell receptor beta chains from one sample sequenced in a study of cytomegalovirus exposure and HLA in healthy donors (TCRdb year 2017). Library prep was done by the immunoSEQ multiplex PCR assay. The multiplex PCR relied on a mix of 60 forward primers for TCR Vbeta segments and 13 reverse primers for TCR Jbeta segments. TCRdb's version of the immuneACCESS table is confined to in-frame rearrangements and falls short of the full clone set. An unresolved V gene accounts for under half of the shortfall where checked; the remainder is of unknown origin. Here the sample has 100,000 to 150,000 clones; under 85% occur a single time. Together, the top ten hold less than 5% of the sample. Sequenced input: PBMCs. Receptors were obtained from a woman aged 45-59 years in good health and CMV-seropositive.

The gene calls are TRBV19 and TRBJ1-5; 8 bases agree with TRBD1. CDR1 is LNHDA, CDR2 SQIVND, per germline (reference sequence). CDR3 length: 13 amino acids. J gave up 4 bases and V 8 bases, and 4 bases lay outside the gene matches. Here the CDR3 reads CASADRENQPQHF. DNA of the CDR3: TGTGCCAGTGCGGACAGGGAAAATCAGCCCCAGCATTTT.

The J gene is TRBJ1-5, the V gene TRBV7-9, with D perhaps matching TRBD1 (6 bases). With 5 bases removed from V and 5 bases from J, the gap between germline ends came to 7 bases. CDR1 and CDR2 (germline): SEHNR, FQNEAQ (reference sequence). The CDR3 covers 12 residues. The chain's CDR3 is CASSNRDQPQHF. The CDR3 DNA sequence: TGTGCCAGCAGCAACAGGGATCAGCCCCAGCATTTT.

The chain joins TRBV4-3 to TRBJ2-2, with TRBD1 matching 8 bases. This CDR3 is 19 amino acids long. Germline CDR1 and CDR2: LGHNA and YSLEER. With 1 base clipped from V and 0 bases from J, the junction kept 10 bases outside the gene matches. CDR3 sequence reads: CASSQGTGPVRANTGELFF. In nucleotides, the CDR3 is TGCGCCAGCAGCCAAGGGACAGGGCCCGTTAGAGCGAACACCGGGGAGCTGTTTTTT.

The rearrangement uses TRBV7-2 and TRBJ2-1; 7 bases are a match to TRBD1. Germline V CDR1 and CDR2: SGHTA, FQGNSA. The V gene end was trimmed by 1 base and the J gene end by 4 bases; junction bases not matched to a gene: 4. The CDR3 loop spans 15 amino acids. Here the CDR3 DNA reads TGTGCCAGCAGCTTAGGACAGGGTTCTTACAATGAGCAGTTCTTC. This sequence encodes CASSLGQGSYNEQFF.

The V and J genes are TRBV4-1 and TRBJ2-5; 7 bases fit TRBD2. The CDR3 contains 17 residues. CDR1 is MGHRA and CDR2 is YSYEKL in the germline V gene. Trimming at V came to 4 bases and at J to 2 bases, leaving 13 bases not matched to a gene. The CDR3 DNA follows: TGCGCCAGCAGCCCTTTCTCCGAAGCGGGGAGACAAGAGACCCAGTACTTC. This gives the protein CASSPFSEAGRQETQYF.

The chain employs TRBV14 and TRBJ2-2, with 7 bases that match TRBD2. CDR3 length: 15 residues. J lost 0 bases, V lost 4 bases, and 2 bases had no gene match. Looked up from germline, CDR1 is SGHDN and CDR2 is FVKESK. Here the CDR3 DNA reads TGTGCCAGCAGCCGGGGAGGGACGAACACCGGGGAGCTGTTTTTT. Residues: CASSRGGTNTGELFF.

This chain links TRBV16 with TRBJ2-7; 7 bases map to TRBD2. Trimming took 0 bases from V and 6 from J; bases not matched to a gene: 8. The germline V gene encodes CDR1 KGHSY and CDR2 FQNENV. This CDR3 comprises 15 residues. Here the CDR3 DNA reads TGTGCCAGCAGCCAATCCGGACTAGGTGGCTCCGAGCAGTACTTC. This sequence encodes CASSQSGLGGSEQYF.

CDR3 DNA sequence: TGTGCCAGTAGTGGTTCCGGACAGACCTACGAGCAGTACTTC. It codes for CASSGSGQTYEQYF. The chain has TRBV19 and TRBJ2-7; D is perhaps TRBD1 (6 bases). Germline loops: CDR1 LNHDA, CDR2 SQIVND (reference sequence). The CDR3 is 14 amino acids. V shed 5 bases and J shed 2 bases, with 13 bases lying between them.

This clone was detected once. This chain uses TRBV9 with TRBJ1-2, with TRBD1 identical over 12 bases. The CDR3 is made up of 17 amino acids. Germline trimming cut 0 bases from V and 4 bases from J; bases unmatched to any gene: 7. Germline values: CDR1 SGDLS, CDR2 YYNGEE. In DNA, the CDR3 is TGTGCCAGCAGCGTAGGTGGGACAGGGGGCCGCGGCTATGGCTACACCTTC. Translating it yields CASSVGGTGGRGYGYTF.

V and J are TRBV18 and TRBJ2-1, with TRBD2 as a possible D gene (6 bases). The CDR3 runs to 15 residues. Germline assignment: CDR1 KGHSH and CDR2 LQKENI. V was cut by 2 bases and J by 4 bases, with 12 bases left in between. CDR3 DNA sequence: TGTGCCAGCTCACCAGAACGGGGGATATACAATGAGCAGTTCTTC. The encoded protein is CASSPERGIYNEQFF.

The J gene is TRBJ1-5, the V gene TRBV16; TRBD1 matches 7 bases. The CDR3 consists of 16 residues. Germline V lookup: CDR1 KGHSY, CDR2 FQNENV. V lost 4 bases to trimming and J lost 6 bases; unmatched junction nucleotides: 12. CDR3: CASSRSSGQVGQPQHF. The CDR3 DNA reads TGTGCCAGCAGCCGCTCGAGTGGACAGGTCGGTCAGCCCCAGCATTTT.

This chain uses TRBV28 with TRBJ1-4; unclear D gene. Germline loops: CDR1 MDHEN, CDR2 SYDVKM. This CDR3 contains 15 residues. The V end was cut by 2 bases, the J end by 6 bases, with 13 bases between. CDR3 in amino acids: CASSLRGSRHEKLFF. The CDR3 coding sequence is TGTGCCAGCAGTTTACGAGGGTCTAGGCATGAAAAACTGTTTTTT.

V is TRBV5-1 and J is TRBJ2-2; 10 bases align to TRBD1. CDR1 is SGHRS and CDR2 is YFSETQ in the germline V gene. This CDR3 spans 15 amino acids. Trimming cost V 7 bases and J 5 bases; bases outside gene matches: 8. CDR3 bases: TGCGCCAGCCGACCGACAGGGGGCATAACCGGGGAGCTGTTTTTT. Its translation: CASRPTGGITGELFF.

Concerning this clone itself: Other DNA sequences in the sample encode the same CDR3. The chain employs TRBV6-5 and TRBJ2-3, with D perhaps TRBD1 (6 bases). CDR3 length: 13 residues. Germline CDR1 and CDR2: MNHEY and SVGAGI. The V and J ends lost 5 bases and 2 bases respectively, with 8 bases between them. The CDR3 DNA is TGTGCCAGCAGTAGGACAGTCACAGATACGCAGTATTTT. It specifies CASSRTVTDTQYF.

V and J are TRBV28 and TRBJ1-6; no reliable D call. Trimming removed 2 bases at V and 0 bases at J, with 8 bases between. The CDR3 is 16 residues long. Germline CDR1 and CDR2: MDHEN and SYDVKM. The CDR3 sequence is CASSLVRSSYNSPLHF. Written as DNA, the CDR3 is TGTGCCAGCAGTTTAGTCAGAAGCTCCTATAATTCACCCCTCCACTTT.

In this sample, this clone turned up a few times. The rearrangement uses TRBV5-1 and TRBJ1-1; D unresolved. Germline CDR1 SGHRS, CDR2 YFSETQ. This CDR3 is 15 amino acids long. The V and J ends lost 0 bases and 8 bases respectively, with 17 bases between them. The CDR3, as DNA: TGCGCCAGCAGCTTGGGACTAATAAGGCTGCAAGAAGCTTTCTTT. Translating gives CASSLGLIRLQEAFF.

This clone appeared once. The rearrangement links TRBV25-1 to TRBJ2-2; 7 bases agree with TRBD1. Trimming at V came to 1 base and at J to 7 bases, leaving 6 bases not matched to a gene. The length of the CDR3 is 15 residues. Germline V CDR1 and CDR2: MGHDK, SYGVNS. The CDR3 DNA sequence: TGTGCCAGCAGTGAATTAGGTACAGGGGTCGGGGAGCTGTTTTTT. It specifies CASSELGTGVGELFF. The entire variable domain, with the rest obtained from reference TRBV25-1 and TRBJ2-2, is as follows: EADIYQTPRYLVIGTGKKITLECSQTMGHDKMYWYQQDPGMELHLIHYSYGVNSTEKGDLSSESTVSRIRTEHFPLTLESARPSHTSQYLCASSELGTGVGELFFGEGSRLTVL.

The rearrangement joins TRBV15 to TRBJ2-2, with 8 bases aligning to TRBD2. This CDR3 has 14 residues. From germline, CDR1 is LNHNV and CDR2 YYDKDF (reference sequence). Trimming removed 7 bases from V and 4 bases from J; junction bases left unmatched: 5. CDR3 in amino acids: CATTSGGGTGELFF. The CDR3 DNA reads TGTGCCACCACCTCGGGAGGGGGCACCGGGGAGCTGTTTTTT.

V and J are TRBV18 and TRBJ2-7; D remains ambiguous. The CDR3 totals 12 residues. Germline loops: CDR1 KGHSH, CDR2 LQKENI. V dropped 3 bases and J dropped 3 bases, with 6 bases sitting between them. The CDR3 region has the DNA TGTGCCAGCTCACCCACACACTACGAGCAGTACTTC. It is translated as CASSPTHYEQYF. Full variable domain (missing parts from reference TRBV18 and TRBJ2-7): NAGVMQNPRHLVRRRGQEARLRCSPMKGHSHVYWYRQLPEEGLKFMVYLQKENIIDESGMPKERFSAEFPKEGPSILRIQQVVRGDSAAYFCASSPTHYEQYFGPGTRLTVT.